Presented here are 8 T cell receptor beta chains from one specimen sequenced in a study of blood T cell repertoires in COVID-19. The protocol was immunoSEQ multiplex PCR, while the TCRdb copy is restricted to in-frame clones and leaves out a portion. The sample lists approximately 130,000 clones; almost 70% were seen once. Sequenced material: peripheral blood. These receptors all stem from a woman in her 70s with acute or convalescent COVID-19.

The J gene is TRBJ2-3, the V gene TRBV5-1; 7 bases align to TRBD2. CDR1 and CDR2 (germline): SGHRS, YFSETQ. This CDR3 has 16 residues. V lost 0 bases and J lost 0; bases outside the gene matches: 4. The DNA for the CDR3 is TGCGCCAGCAGCTTGGGCCCTAGCGGAAGCACAGATACGCAGTATTTT. Translated, it gives CASSLGPSGSTDTQYF.

The chain recombines TRBV3-1 (or the pseudogene TRBV3-2) with TRBJ2-3; 11 nucleotides line up with TRBD2. V gave up 0 bases and J gave up 4 bases; unmatched junction bases: 3. The CDR3 covers 16 residues. CDR1 LGHDT and CDR2 YNNKEL come from the germline V gene (reference sequence). CDR3 DNA sequence: TGTGCCAGCAGCCAAGATTTTAGCGGGGGGGCAGATACGCAGTATTTT. This codes for CASSQDFSGGADTQYF.

V usage is TRBV9 and J usage is TRBJ2-5, with D possibly matching TRBD1 (6 bases). Looked up from germline, CDR1 is SGDLS and CDR2 is YYNGEE. The CDR3 length is 14 residues. V was pared by 0 bases and J by 7 bases, with 13 bases between. The CDR3 loop is CASSVDTGTGTQYF. CDR3 nucleotides: TGTGCCAGCAGCGTAGATACAGGGACGGGGACCCAGTACTTC.

The genes are TRBV29-1 and TRBJ1-1; 7 bases agree with TRBD1. Germline lookup yields CDR1 SQVTM and CDR2 ANQGSEA. CDR3 length: 13 amino acids. Trimming took 6 bases from V and 1 from J; bases not matched to a gene: 5. CDR3 sequence (DNA): TGCAGCGTAAGGGACAGCTGGAACACTGAAGCTTTCTTT. It encodes CSVRDSWNTEAFF.

CDR3 nucleotide sequence: TGTGCCAGTAGTGTAAACGACGGACAGGGCTACGAGCAGTACTTC. It specifies CASSVNDGQGYEQYF. The rearrangement joins TRBV19 to TRBJ2-7; TRBD1 matches 8 bases. The V segment lost 5 bases and the J segment 3 bases; nucleotides outside the gene matches: 9. Germline CDR1 LNHDA, CDR2 SQIVND (reference sequence). This CDR3 is 15 amino acids long.

The V gene is TRBV18, the J gene TRBJ2-5, with a possible D match to TRBD2 (6 bases). The CDR3 contains 12 residues. V was cut by 4 bases and J by 3 bases, with 6 bases left in between. Germline CDR1 KGHSH, CDR2 LQKENI. The CDR3 reads CASSRGEETQYF. Written as DNA, the CDR3 is TGTGCCAGCTCACGGGGGGAAGAGACCCAGTACTTC.

The chain combines TRBV3-1 (or the pseudogene TRBV3-2) with TRBJ1-2; D uncertain. Trimming removed 1 base from V and 8 bases from J, with 11 bases in between. CDR1 is LGHDT, CDR2 YNNKEL, per germline (reference sequence). The CDR3 runs 13 residues. CDR3 nucleotide sequence: TGTGCCAGCAGCCAAGCCCCAAGTCGGGGCTACACCTTC. This codes for CASSQAPSRGYTF.

This chain uses TRBV2 with TRBJ2-5; D possibly corresponds to TRBD2 (6 bases). There are 15 residues in the CDR3. Germline V gene lookup returns CDR1 SNHLY and CDR2 FYNNEI. V was trimmed by 6 bases and J by 2 bases, leaving 16 bases between them. Written as DNA, the CDR3 is TGTGCCAGCAGACCACAGACTAGAAATCAAGAGACCCAGTACTTC. Residues: CASRPQTRNQETQYF.